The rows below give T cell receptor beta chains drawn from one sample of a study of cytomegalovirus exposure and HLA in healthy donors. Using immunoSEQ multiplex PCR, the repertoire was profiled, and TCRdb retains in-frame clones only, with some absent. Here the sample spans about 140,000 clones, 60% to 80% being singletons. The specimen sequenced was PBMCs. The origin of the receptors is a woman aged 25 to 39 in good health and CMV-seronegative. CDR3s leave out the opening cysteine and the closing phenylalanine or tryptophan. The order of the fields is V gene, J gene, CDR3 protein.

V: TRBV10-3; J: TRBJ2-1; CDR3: AIRAGQLVYNEQF
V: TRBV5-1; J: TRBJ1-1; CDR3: ASSLQGSNAEAF
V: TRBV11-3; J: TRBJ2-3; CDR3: ASSIGTSGLTDTQY
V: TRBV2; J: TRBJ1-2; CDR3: ASSTYTQGGSDGYT
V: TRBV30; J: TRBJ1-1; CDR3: AWSVQEDTEAF
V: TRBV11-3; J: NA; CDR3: ASSPGGLDNEQY
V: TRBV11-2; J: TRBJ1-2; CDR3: ASSIIRDRRSLYGYT
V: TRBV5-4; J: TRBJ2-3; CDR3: ASSVQGTDTQY
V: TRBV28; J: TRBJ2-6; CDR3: ASSPPRFSGANVLT
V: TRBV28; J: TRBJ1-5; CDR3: ASSLTDNQPQH
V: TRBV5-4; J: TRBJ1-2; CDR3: ASSDREYGYT
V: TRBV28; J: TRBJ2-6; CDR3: ASSFLSGSSAGANVLT
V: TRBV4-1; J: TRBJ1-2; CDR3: ASSQVQGGGYT
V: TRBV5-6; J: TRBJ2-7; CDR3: ASSLSPGTGTDEQY
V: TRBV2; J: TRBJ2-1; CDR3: ASKPGGNEQF
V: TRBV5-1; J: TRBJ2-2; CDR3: ASGGSLVTGELF
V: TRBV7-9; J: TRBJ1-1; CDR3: ASSPGGLKTEAF
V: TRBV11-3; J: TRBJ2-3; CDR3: ASSRAGGGTQY
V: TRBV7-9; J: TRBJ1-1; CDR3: ASSFQGEYTEAF
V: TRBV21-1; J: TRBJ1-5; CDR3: ASSKRRGIVQPQH
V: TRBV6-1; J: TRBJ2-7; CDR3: ASSKTGQGLYEQY
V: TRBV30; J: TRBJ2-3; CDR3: ALPLAGGADTQY
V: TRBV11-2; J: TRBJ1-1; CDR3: ASSLMTGETEAF
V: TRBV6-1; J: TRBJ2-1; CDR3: ASSAQTGGHPGDEQF
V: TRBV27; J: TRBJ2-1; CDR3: ASSLGTSGGNEQF
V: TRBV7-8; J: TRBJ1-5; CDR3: ASSLGGGNQPQH
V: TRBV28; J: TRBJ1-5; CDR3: ASSLDRDYRNQPQH